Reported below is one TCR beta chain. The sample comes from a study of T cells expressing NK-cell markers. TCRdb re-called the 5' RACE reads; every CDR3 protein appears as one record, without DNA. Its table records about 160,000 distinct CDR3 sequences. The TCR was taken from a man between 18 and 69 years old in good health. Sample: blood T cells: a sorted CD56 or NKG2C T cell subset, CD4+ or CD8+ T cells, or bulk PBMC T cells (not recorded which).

This CDR3 reads CASSPHPNEQFF. This rearrangement joins TRBV19 to TRBJ2-1. Germline V gene lookup returns CDR1 LNHDA and CDR2 SQIVND (reference sequence). There are 12 residues in the CDR3. Variable domain in full (rest from reference TRBV19 and TRBJ2-1): DGGITQSPKYLFRKEGQNVTLSCEQNLNHDAMYWYRQDPGQGLRLIYYSQIVNDFQKGDIAEGYSVSREKKESFPLTVTSAQKNPTAFYLCASSPHPNEQFFGPGTRLTVL.